This T cell receptor (beta chain) was recorded in a study of read filtering for tumor transcriptome and immune sequencing. Germline CDR1 reads SGHVS; CDR2 reads FQNEAQ. The CDR3 is 13 residues long. This library used approximately 390 ng RNA and molecular barcoded adaptors spanning alpha/delta and beta/gamma chains. TCRdb used MiXCR to reprocess the reads, holding one entry per CDR3 protein. The table lists some 140,000 distinct CDR3 sequences, 13% of them singletons. The table lists this clonotype with a few counts. This could be a read error, since a much larger clone is one nucleotide away. Bone marrow was sampled from every patient at the time of active disease.

The rearrangement links TRBV7-8 to TRBJ2-1; D is undetermined. This receptor was taken from a donor at least 40 years old with multiple myeloma. The sequenced sample consisted of a population of CD138-negative cells sorted from bone marrow. Here the CDR3 reads CASSLSRFNVQFF. The CDR3 DNA is TGTGCCAGCAGCTTATCCAGATTCAATGTGCAGTTCTTC.